This passage covers 20 T cell receptor beta chains from one sample sequenced in a study of shared clonotypes between healthy human individuals. Clones were read by immunoSEQ multiplex PCR, and TCRdb kept only the in-frame ones, dropping some. The data show around 500,000 clones, 70% to 80% seen once. Sequencing was done on a sample of PBMCs. Every receptor here comes from a woman aged 35 to 49 in good health. Some clones in this sample may be carry-over from other donors' samples.

The V call is TRBV6-5, the J call TRBJ2-3, with 7 bases fitting TRBD2. Trimming at V came to 7 bases and at J to 4 bases, leaving 8 bases not matched to a gene. The length of the CDR3 is 14 residues. Germline V lookup: CDR1 MNHEY, CDR2 SVGAGI. CDR3 amino acids: CASKGGLEADTQYF. The CDR3 DNA reads as TGTGCCAGCAAAGGAGGACTAGAAGCAGATACGCAGTATTTT.

The chain uses TRBV9 and TRBJ2-3; D assignment may be TRBD1 or TRBD2 (5 bases each). Germline values: CDR1 SGDLS, CDR2 YYNGEE. With 3 bases removed from V and 2 bases from J, the gap between germline ends came to 16 bases. This CDR3 spans 16 amino acids. The CDR3 here is CASSGWGRGATDTQYF. CDR3 nucleotide sequence: TGTGCCAGCAGCGGATGGGGACGGGGAGCCACAGATACGCAGTATTTT.

The chain carries TRBV30 and TRBJ2-7; tentatively, D is TRBD1 (6 bases). Germline V gene sequence: CDR1 GTSNPN, CDR2 SVGIG (reference sequence). The CDR3 is made up of 14 amino acids. Trimming removed 2 bases from V and 2 bases from J, with 13 bases in between. In DNA, the CDR3 is TGTGCCTGGAGTAAGAAACAGGGAACCTACGAGCAGTACTTC. Translation gives CAWSKKQGTYEQYF.

V gene TRBV7-9 combines with J gene TRBJ2-7; 8 bases fit TRBD2. The V gene's germline CDR1 is SEHNR and CDR2 FQNEAQ (reference sequence). CDR3 size: 15 residues. J gave up 2 bases and V 2 bases, and 5 bases lay outside the gene matches. CDR3 bases: TGTGCCAGCAGCTTATCTCTGGGACTAGCCTACGAGCAGTACTTC. It specifies CASSLSLGLAYEQYF.

Only one count was recorded for this clone. V is TRBV5-1 and J is TRBJ2-7; TRBD1 matches 7 bases. The trim removed 2 bases at V and 1 base at J, leaving 3 bases unmatched. Per germline, CDR1 SGHRS and CDR2 YFSETQ. This CDR3 spans 14 amino acids. The DNA for the CDR3 is TGCGCCAGCAGCTTAGGGGACAGATCCTACGAGCAGTACTTC. Residues: CASSLGDRSYEQYF. Supplemented by reference TRBV5-1 and TRBJ2-7, the full variable domain reads KAGVTQTPRYLIKTRGQQVTLSCSPISGHRSVSWYQQTPGQGLQFLFEYFSETQRNKGNFPGRFSGRQFSNSRSEMNVSTLELGDSALYLCASSLGDRSYEQYFGPGTRLTVT.

This chain uses TRBV10-3 with TRBJ2-1, with D possibly TRBD1 on 6 matching bases. V lost 2 bases and J lost 0, with 23 bases in between. There are 20 residues in the CDR3. Germline V gene data show CDR1 as ENHRY and CDR2 as SYGVKD. Here the CDR3 reads CAISEAGGTVLGGSYNEQFF. The CDR3, as DNA: TGTGCCATCAGTGAGGCAGGCGGTACGGTCCTAGGGGGCTCCTACAATGAGCAGTTCTTC.

The chain employs TRBV11-1 and TRBJ2-1; perhaps D is TRBD1 or TRBD2 (6 bases each). Germline assignment: CDR1 SGHAT and CDR2 FQDESV (reference sequence). The ends were cut back, 10 bases at V and 6 bases at J, with 13 bases in the middle. This CDR3 has 12 residues. DNA for the CDR3: TGTGCCACCGGAGGGGGTGGCAATGAGCAGTTCTTC. Protein: CATGGGGNEQFF.

The chain has TRBV27 and TRBJ2-7; D unclear. V dropped 3 bases and J dropped 4 bases, with 10 bases sitting between them. This CDR3 comprises 13 residues. Germline CDR1 is MNHEY and CDR2 is SMNVEV (reference sequence). The CDR3 sequence is CASSFRKGYEQYF. The CDR3 bases are TGTGCCAGCAGTTTCCGAAAGGGTTACGAGCAGTACTTC.

The chain combines TRBV28 with TRBJ2-1; 9 nucleotides match TRBD2. The trim removed 5 bases at V and 8 bases at J, leaving 13 bases unmatched. Germline V lookup: CDR1 MDHEN, CDR2 SYDVKM. CDR3 size: 16 residues. This CDR3 reads CASSGLGREGLDEQFF. The CDR3 DNA is TGTGCCAGCAGTGGCCTTGGGCGGGAGGGCCTCGATGAGCAGTTCTTC.

The chain carries TRBV11-3 and TRBJ2-2; 8 bases agree with TRBD1. Trimming at V came to 5 bases and at J to 7 bases, leaving 3 bases not matched to a gene. CDR3 length: 13 amino acids. CDR1 is SGHNT and CDR2 is YENEEA in the germline V gene. As DNA, the CDR3 is TGTGCCAGCAGCATTACAGGGGGCGGGGAGCTGTTTTTT. It translates to CASSITGGGELFF.

The chain uses TRBV14 and TRBJ2-7; 9 bases line up with TRBD2. Germline assignment: CDR1 SGHDN and CDR2 FVKESK. Trimming removed 4 bases from V and 3 bases from J; junction bases left unmatched: 4. This CDR3 is built from 14 residues. CDR3: CASSPLAGLYEQYF. The CDR3 DNA follows: TGTGCCAGCAGCCCACTAGCGGGCCTCTACGAGCAGTACTTC.

The rearrangement joins TRBV27 to TRBJ2-3, with TRBD1 as a possible D gene (5 bases). Per germline, CDR1 MNHEY and CDR2 SMNVEV (reference sequence). The CDR3 contains 15 residues. Trimming took off 2 bases at V and 4 bases at J, with 13 bases between the two ends. In nucleotides, the CDR3 is TGTGCCAGCAGTTTAGGGGCTTCAATCTCAGATACGCAGTATTTT. This sequence encodes CASSLGASISDTQYF.

The chain employs TRBV5-6 and TRBJ2-1; no definite D call. V lost 0 bases and J 6 bases, leaving 4 bases between the germline ends. The CDR3 has 12 residues. CDR1 and CDR2 from the germline V gene are SGHDT and YYEEEE. Written as DNA, the CDR3 is TGTGCCAGCAGCTTGGGGTTCAATGAGCAGTTCTTC. Its translation: CASSLGFNEQFF.

This clone turned up a few times. J is TRBJ1-3 and V is TRBV9; 9 bases agree with TRBD1. The CDR3 length is 13 residues. Germline V gene sequence: CDR1 SGDLS, CDR2 YYNGEE. V was clipped by 2 bases and J by 8 bases; unmatched bases: 2. This CDR3 reads CASSVRQGDTIYF. In DNA form, the CDR3 reads TGTGCCAGCAGCGTCCGACAGGGGGACACCATATATTTT. Complete variable domain (other parts from reference TRBV9 and TRBJ1-3): DSGVTQTPKHLITATGQRVTLRCSPRSGDLSVYWYQQSLDQGLQFLIQYYNGEERAKGNILERFSAQQFPDLHSELNLSSLELGDSALYFCASSVRQGDTIYFGEGSWLTVV.

The rearrangement links TRBV7-9 to TRBJ1-1, with D hard to call. The germline V gene has CDR1 SEHNR and CDR2 FQNEAQ (reference sequence). V lost 1 base to trimming and J lost 2 bases, with 5 bases between them. This CDR3 has 13 amino acids. CDR3 DNA sequence: TGTGCCAGCAGCTTAGAAAGCAACACTGAAGCTTTCTTT. Translation gives CASSLESNTEAFF.

V gene TRBV5-1 combines with J gene TRBJ2-7; TRBD2 matches 7 bases. The length of the CDR3 is 16 residues. Germline V lookup: CDR1 SGHRS, CDR2 YFSETQ. The junction had 8 bases not matched to a gene; V was cut back by 1 base and J by 1 base. The CDR3 loop reads CASSLMGLPGSYEQYF. CDR3 bases: TGCGCCAGCAGCTTGATGGGACTACCGGGGTCCTACGAGCAGTACTTC.

V and J are TRBV28 and TRBJ2-2, with D tentatively TRBD1 (5 bases). In germline, CDR1 is MDHEN, CDR2 SYDVKM. The CDR3 has 15 residues. Deletions cut 2 bases from V and 4 bases from J, with 11 bases between. CDR3 DNA: TGTGCCAGCAGTTTAGGGGCTCGCGCCACCGGGGAGCTGTTTTTT. Its protein product is CASSLGARATGELFF.

This sequence joins TRBV19 and TRBJ1-5; no clear D. The CDR3 totals 13 residues. V dropped 3 bases and J dropped 9 bases, with 12 bases sitting between them. The germline V gene has CDR1 LNHDA and CDR2 SQIVND (reference sequence). CDR3 bases: TGTGCCAGTAGTATCAGGCCTGATCGGCCCCAGCATTTT. This codes for CASSIRPDRPQHF.

The J gene is TRBJ2-7, the V gene TRBV15, with D perhaps given as TRBD1 or TRBD2 (5 bases each). The CDR3 consists of 15 residues. Trimming shortened V by 3 bases and J by 2 bases, and 14 bases separated the two germline ends. Per germline, CDR1 LNHNV and CDR2 YYDKDF (reference sequence). The CDR3 is CATSSSSGTAYEQYF. DNA for the CDR3: TGTGCCACCAGCAGTTCCTCCGGGACGGCCTACGAGCAGTACTTC.

V is TRBV30 and J is TRBJ1-1; 8 bases agree with TRBD1. Germline V CDR1 and CDR2: GTSNPN, SVGIG (reference sequence). The CDR3 has 13 residues. The V and J ends lost 4 bases and 0 bases, in that order; junction bases with no gene match: 1. CDR3 in DNA: TGTGCCTGGACGACAGGGGTGAACACTGAAGCTTTCTTT. Amino acids: CAWTTGVNTEAFF.